These 21 T cell receptor beta chains came from one sample sequenced in a study of blood T cell repertoires in COVID-19. Profiling relied on immunoSEQ multiplex PCR, and the TCRdb table lists in-frame clones only, not all of them. This table holds around 290,000 clones, 80% to 90% found once. Sample: peripheral blood. These receptors all stem from a woman in her 70s with COVID-19, enrolled during active disease.

This clone appeared once. The V gene is TRBV10-3, the J gene TRBJ2-1; D might be TRBD2 (6 bases). The CDR3 is made up of 14 amino acids. V lost 4 bases, J lost 4 bases, and 11 bases lay in between. The germline V gene encodes CDR1 ENHRY and CDR2 SYGVKD. The DNA of the CDR3 is TGTGCCATCAGTGCTGGGGGGTTGTACAATGAGCAGTTCTTC. Translating it yields CAISAGGLYNEQFF.

V is TRBV18 and J is TRBJ1-3, with D tentatively TRBD1 (5 bases). CDR3 length: 15 amino acids. Germline V CDR1 and CDR2: KGHSH, LQKENI. Deletions cut 7 bases from V and 0 bases from J, with 13 bases between. The CDR3 spells CASCSTVSSGNTIYF. The CDR3 nucleotides read TGTGCCAGCTGCTCGACAGTTAGCTCTGGAAACACCATATATTTT.

This chain connects TRBV6-1 to TRBJ1-5; 8 nucleotides align to TRBD1. The CDR3 has 16 residues. V lost 4 bases, J lost 4 bases, and 9 bases stayed unmatched. Germline CDR1 reads MNHNS; CDR2 reads SASEGT. The CDR3 is CASSAPGTGLNQPQHF. CDR3 DNA sequence: TGTGCCAGCAGTGCTCCCGGGACAGGTCTAAATCAGCCCCAGCATTTT.

V and J are TRBV3-1 (or the pseudogene TRBV3-2) and TRBJ2-7; unclear D gene. Per germline, CDR1 LGHDT and CDR2 YNNKEL (reference sequence). Trimming shortened V by 1 base and J by 3 bases, and 7 bases separated the two germline ends. The CDR3 is made up of 13 amino acids. CDR3 residues: CASSQGRVYEQYF. CDR3 nucleotides: TGTGCCAGCAGCCAAGGACGGGTCTACGAGCAGTACTTC.

This rearrangement joins TRBV5-1 to TRBJ2-4, with 12 bases lining up with TRBD2. J gave up 7 bases and V 4 bases, and 6 bases lay outside the gene matches. The CDR3 is 15 amino acids. Per germline, CDR1 SGHRS and CDR2 YFSETQ. DNA for the CDR3: TGCGCCAGCAGCCGGGACACTAGCGGGGGGAACATTCAGTACTTC. Residues: CASSRDTSGGNIQYF.

The table lists this clone with a few counts. The rearrangement links TRBV28 to TRBJ1-6, with D perhaps TRBD1 (5 bases). V was pared by 8 bases and J by 8 bases, with 13 bases between. The CDR3 length is 13 residues. Germline CDR1 reads MDHEN; CDR2 reads SYDVKM. CDR3 bases: TGTGCCAGCCAGGGAACGCGTGATTCACCCCTCCACTTT. This sequence encodes CASQGTRDSPLHF.

V usage is TRBV5-4 and J usage is TRBJ1-1; 7 bases fit TRBD1. The CDR3 loop spans 15 amino acids. With V trimmed by 4 bases and J by 7 bases, 13 bases remained unmatched. Germline lookup yields CDR1 SGHNT and CDR2 YYREEE (reference sequence). The CDR3: CASSRSGTAFDEAFF. The CDR3 bases are TGTGCCAGCAGCCGATCCGGGACAGCCTTCGATGAAGCTTTCTTT.

The V and J genes are TRBV30 and TRBJ1-2; no definite D call. Germline V CDR1 and CDR2: GTSNPN, SVGIG (reference sequence). Trimming left V 5 bases short and J 8 bases short, with 18 bases between. The CDR3 is 13 residues long. The CDR3 DNA follows: TGTGCCTGGTTTAGTCGGACTAGTGGGGGCTACACCTTC. Protein product: CAWFSRTSGGYTF.

The rearrangement links TRBV7-9 to TRBJ2-3, with 8 bases lining up with TRBD2. J lost 2 bases, V lost 8 bases, and 9 bases had no gene match. Germline CDR1 and CDR2: SEHNR and FQNEAQ (reference sequence). This CDR3 has 15 residues. The CDR3 sequence: CASRAPSGSTDTQYF. The CDR3 DNA reads as TGTGCCAGCCGCGCCCCTAGCGGGTCCACAGATACGCAGTATTTT.

The V and J genes are TRBV3-1 (or the pseudogene TRBV3-2) and TRBJ2-5; 12 bases map to TRBD2. Germline-derived CDR1 and CDR2 are LGHDT and YNNKEL (reference sequence). The CDR3 has 18 amino acids. J was trimmed by 4 bases and V by 0 bases; bases with no gene match: 9. The CDR3 DNA is TGTGCCAGCAGCCAAGAAGTACTAGCGGGGGGTCTGGGAGAGACCCAGTACTTC. Encoded protein: CASSQEVLAGGLGETQYF.

This sequence joins TRBV5-1 and TRBJ2-2; 8 positions match TRBD1. CDR1 is SGHRS and CDR2 is YFSETQ in the germline V gene. Trimming at V came to 4 bases and at J to 0 bases, leaving 5 bases not matched to a gene. The CDR3 runs 16 residues. CDR3 loop: CASSPRGQANTGELFF. CDR3 sequence (DNA): TGCGCCAGCAGCCCCAGGGGACAGGCGAACACCGGGGAGCTGTTTTTT.

This rearrangement joins TRBV29-1 to TRBJ2-1, with D uncertain. The V and J ends lost 5 bases and 10 bases respectively, with 9 bases between them. The CDR3 has 10 residues. The germline V gene encodes CDR1 SQVTM and CDR2 ANQGSEA. The CDR3 DNA follows: TGCAGCGTTTCTCGAGAGGAGCAGTTCTTC. Its translation is CSVSREEQFF.

The genes are TRBV5-1 and TRBJ1-1, with D unresolved. V lost 3 bases and J 0 bases, leaving 12 bases between the germline ends. Germline-derived CDR1 and CDR2 are SGHRS and YFSETQ. CDR3 length equals 15 residues. DNA for the CDR3: TGCGCCAGCAGCTCGGGTCGGGGATTGAACACTGAAGCTTTCTTT. This encodes CASSSGRGLNTEAFF.

The chain couples TRBV9 to TRBJ2-3; D is unresolved. This CDR3 has 13 amino acids. CDR1 and CDR2 (germline): SGDLS, YYNGEE. Trimming took 3 bases from V and 1 from J, leaving 6 bases between them. For the CDR3, the DNA is TGTGCCAGCAGCGGAGTCGGCACAGATACGCAGTATTTT. Its translation is CASSGVGTDTQYF.

This clone was seen a few times. This chain connects TRBV27 to TRBJ2-7; no reliable D call. The CDR3 contains 13 residues. V gave up 5 bases and J gave up 0 bases, with 8 bases separating them. Germline V gene data show CDR1 as MNHEY and CDR2 as SMNVEV (reference sequence). DNA of the CDR3: TGTGCCAGCAGTCCAACAAGCTCCTACGAGCAGTACTTC. Amino acids: CASSPTSSYEQYF.

V is TRBV7-2 and J is TRBJ2-5; D perhaps matches TRBD2 (7 bases). Germline values: CDR1 SGHTA, CDR2 FQGNSA. CDR3 length equals 15 residues. The V end lost 1 base, the J end lost 3 bases, and 12 bases lay between the germline ends. This CDR3 reads CASSLGGGAKETQYF. The CDR3 DNA reads as TGTGCCAGCAGCTTAGGTGGGGGGGCCAAAGAGACCCAGTACTTC.

The chain links TRBV5-1 to TRBJ2-2, with D unresolved. V gave up 2 bases and J gave up 4 bases, with 9 bases separating them. Germline V gene data show CDR1 as SGHRS and CDR2 as YFSETQ. The CDR3 has 14 residues. CDR3 nucleotide sequence: TGCGCCAGCAGCTTCCTCTCCAGCACCGGGGAGCTGTTTTTT. Amino acids: CASSFLSSTGELFF.

The CDR3 is CASSFRDRARRSYNEQFF. CDR3 bases: TGCGCCAGCAGCTTTAGGGACAGGGCCCGTCGCTCCTACAATGAGCAGTTCTTC. The rearrangement links TRBV5-1 to TRBJ2-1, with TRBD1 matching over 9 bases. CDR1 and CDR2 from the germline V gene are SGHRS and YFSETQ. The CDR3 sequence is 18 residues long. Trimming removed 2 bases from V and 0 bases from J; junction bases left unmatched: 9.

The rearrangement joins TRBV27 to TRBJ1-1, with D hard to call. The V and J ends lost 8 bases and 2 bases respectively, with 9 bases between them. The germline V gene has CDR1 MNHEY and CDR2 SMNVEV (reference sequence). CDR3 length: 12 amino acids. The CDR3 is CASVGGNTEAFF. CDR3 coding DNA: TGTGCCAGCGTTGGCGGCAACACTGAAGCTTTCTTT.

J is TRBJ2-7 and V is TRBV7-2; the D gene is possibly TRBD1 (6 bases). Trimming took off 4 bases at V and 2 bases at J, with 12 bases between the two ends. Germline-derived CDR1 and CDR2 are SGHTA and FQGNSA. This CDR3 region has 14 residues. CDR3 region: CASSSVTGPYEQYF. The CDR3 bases are TGTGCCAGCAGCTCGGTGACAGGTCCCTACGAGCAGTACTTC.

The chain joins TRBV5-1 to TRBJ2-7; TRBD1 is a possible D gene (5 bases). The CDR3 loop spans 14 amino acids. Germline loops: CDR1 SGHRS, CDR2 YFSETQ. Trimming took off 0 bases at V and 7 bases at J, with 14 bases between the two ends. CDR3 in amino acids: CASSLDSYYREQYF. CDR3 sequence (DNA): TGCGCCAGCAGCTTGGACAGTTATTACAGGGAGCAGTACTTC.